The 6 T cell receptor beta chains reported below all come from one sample, sequenced in a study of T cell changes during pregnancy in multiple sclerosis. Method: immunoSEQ multiplex PCR; TCRdb's copy keeps in-frame clones and lacks some. The table records 35,000 to 50,000 clones, 92% of them present only once. This specimen was CD4+ T cells from peripheral blood mononuclear cells, taken in the first trimester of pregnancy. These receptors were collected from a female donor with multiple sclerosis, enrolled in a pregnancy study.

V gene TRBV6-5 combines with J gene TRBJ2-5; 8 positions match TRBD2. V shed 4 bases and J 2 bases; nucleotides not matched to a gene: 6. The CDR3 is 15 residues long. Germline CDR1 MNHEY, CDR2 SVGAGI. This chain's CDR3 is CASSSPTGGQETQYF. As DNA, the CDR3 is TGTGCCAGCAGTTCCCCCACGGGGGGGCAAGAGACCCAGTACTTC.

The V gene is TRBV6-1, the J gene TRBJ2-3; perhaps TRBD1 as D (5 bases). Trimming left V 6 bases short and J 2 bases short, with 15 bases between. CDR1 and CDR2 (germline): MNHNS, SASEGT. This CDR3 spans 15 amino acids. CDR3 bases: TGTGCCAGCAGCCCTAAGACGACAGTCACAGATACGCAGTATTTT. It is translated as CASSPKTTVTDTQYF.

The V gene is TRBV2, the J gene TRBJ1-5; D not certain. CDR1 is SNHLY and CDR2 is FYNNEI in the germline V gene. The length of the CDR3 is 13 residues. The V and J ends lost 7 bases and 0 bases respectively, with 7 bases between them. CDR3 nucleotides: TGTGCCAGCACGGAGTATAGCAATCAGCCCCAGCATTTT. It is translated as CASTEYSNQPQHF.

The chain employs TRBV9 and TRBJ1-1, with D unresolved. Germline loops: CDR1 SGDLS, CDR2 YYNGEE. This CDR3 contains 13 residues. The V end lost 0 bases, the J end lost 5 bases, and 8 bases lay between the germline ends. The CDR3 loop is CASSVGPGTEAFF. DNA for the CDR3: TGTGCCAGCAGCGTAGGCCCGGGAACTGAAGCTTTCTTT.

The chain has TRBV5-1 and TRBJ2-7; 12 bases line up with TRBD2. The V segment lost 4 bases and the J segment 6 bases; nucleotides outside the gene matches: 8. CDR3 length: 15 amino acids. Germline V gene lookup returns CDR1 SGHRS and CDR2 YFSETQ. This chain's CDR3 is CASSGGTSGRTEQYF. As DNA, the CDR3 is TGCGCCAGCAGCGGAGGAACTAGCGGGAGGACCGAGCAGTACTTC. Complete variable domain (other parts from reference TRBV5-1 and TRBJ2-7): KAGVTQTPRYLIKTRGQQVTLSCSPISGHRSVSWYQQTPGQGLQFLFEYFSETQRNKGNFPGRFSGRQFSNSRSEMNVSTLELGDSALYLCASSGGTSGRTEQYFGPGTRLTVT.

The rearrangement links TRBV13 to TRBJ2-3; possibly TRBD2 for D (6 bases). Germline V gene sequence: CDR1 PRHDT, CDR2 FYEKMQ (reference sequence). The V end lost 3 bases, the J end lost 5 bases, and 15 bases lay between the germline ends. The CDR3 runs 15 residues. The CDR3 reads CASSLRERGLDTQYF. CDR3 in DNA: TGTGCCAGCAGCTTGCGGGAAAGGGGCTTAGATACGCAGTATTTT.